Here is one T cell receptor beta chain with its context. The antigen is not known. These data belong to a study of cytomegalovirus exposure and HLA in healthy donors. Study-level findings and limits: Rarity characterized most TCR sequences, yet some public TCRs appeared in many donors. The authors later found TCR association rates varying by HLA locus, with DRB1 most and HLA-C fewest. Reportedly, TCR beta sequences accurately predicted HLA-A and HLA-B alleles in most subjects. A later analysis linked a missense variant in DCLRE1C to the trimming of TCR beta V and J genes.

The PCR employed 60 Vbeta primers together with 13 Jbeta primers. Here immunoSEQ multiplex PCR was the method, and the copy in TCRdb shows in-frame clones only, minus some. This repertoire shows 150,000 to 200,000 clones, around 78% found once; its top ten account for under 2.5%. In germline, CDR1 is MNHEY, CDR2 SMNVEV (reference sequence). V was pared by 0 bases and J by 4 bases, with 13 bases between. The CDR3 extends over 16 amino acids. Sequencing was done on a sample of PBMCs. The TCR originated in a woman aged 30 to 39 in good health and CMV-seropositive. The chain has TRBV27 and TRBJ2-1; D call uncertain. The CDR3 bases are TGTGCCAGCAGTTTATCGGGCAGGATGGAATACAATGAGCAGTTCTTC. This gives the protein CASSLSGRMEYNEQFF.